Sequencing of this T cell receptor (beta chain) was carried out in a study of cytomegalovirus exposure and HLA in healthy donors listed by TCRdb under 2017. Some background on the complete study: An earlier analysis of fewer than 750 of the donors reported 250 to 300 Gb of sequence data and 90 million to 120 million unique TCR beta sequences obtained from some 170 million T cells. The study aimed to test whether cataloging public T cell receptors could reveal signatures of past pathogen exposure. A separate validation cohort of 100 to 150 different subjects was used in addition to the roughly 700-subject first cohort. Class I and class II HLA loci were covered by the typing at four-digit resolution. The T cell repertoires of roughly 660 subjects were profiled by immunosequencing and related to cytomegalovirus serostatus. Of the approximately 400 genotyped donors, 65% to 90% fell in the genetic ancestry cluster associated with self-reported Caucasian donors. Typing coverage varied by locus: roughly 629-640 donors for A, B, C, DRB1 and DQB1; roughly 560 for DQA1; 600 to 610 for DPA1; around 450 for DPB1. A later genetic analysis used genome-wide SNP genotypes for about 60% of the roughly 700 donors, treating that subset as a discovery cohort. About five DR-DQ haplotypes were treated as single units for association and clustering because of strong linkage in the cohort. Every repertoire in the discovery cohort had been generated on one and the same sequencing platform. Rather than using new phenotypic data, the later analysis identified candidate immune exposures from TCR beta sequences and from how often those sequences occurred across donors. To decide whether each TCR beta V gene segment behaved as functional or pseudogenic, an earlier analysis of several hundred of the donors relied on high-throughput TCR beta sequencing. The study combined high-throughput TCR immunosequencing, statistical association of individual TCRs with disease status, and machine learning to predict cytomegalovirus infection status. A later analysis re-examined previously published TCR beta repertoires from about 700 donors and added high-resolution HLA genotyping to investigate patterns of TCR occurrence. Across some 400 genotyped donors of the cohort, an average of about 240,000 unique TCR beta nucleotide sequences per donor were sequenced, and roughly 17% of those sequences were non-productive. Approximately 310 gigabases of sequencing data and 75 million to 85 million unique TCR sequences made up an early release that covered several hundred HLA-typed donors. Alongside the repertoire data, information on donor age, sex, ethnicity and CMV serostatus was compiled. Broad study findings and their caveats: Roughly uniform sequencing depth across donors was assumed in presence/absence analyses, although this assumption may not hold. Only TCR beta chains were sequenced in this cohort, and the absence of alpha or paired-chain data limited detectable features. Over 15 rarely observed V segments, including chromosome 9 orphons, were excluded from the earlier analysis of approximately 600 of the donors because counts were too low. HLA typing was unavailable for some donors at each locus, so association tests used only the typed subset. In both the original and validation cohorts, the classifier was reported to diagnose cytomegalovirus status with high specificity and sensitivity. In a later analysis, most CMV-associated TCR beta chains were found to appear HLA-restricted, with HLA associations seemingly driven largely by CMV exposure. The authors suggested that the approach could potentially be generalized to other disease states and immunological phenotypes. An earlier analysis of approximately 590 of the donors showed that most TCR beta V segments appeared in productive rearrangements either about 87% or about 30% of the time, which broadly matched IMGT annotations. A group of highly shared sequence variants was considered likely to be a technical artifact of the sequencing pipeline. A further reported finding was that TCR beta sequences accurately predicted the HLA-A and HLA-B alleles for most subjects in the first cohort. An association between a missense DCLRE1C variant and V-gene and J-gene trimming of TCR beta chains was found in a later genetic analysis and replicated in an independent cohort. In a later genetic analysis, fewer N-insertions in productive TCRs were reported among donors in an Asian-associated ancestry cluster than the roughly 700-donor mean. A later analysis associated about 17,000 TCR beta sequences with specific HLA alleles at a false discovery rate of 0.05. In a later analysis, TCR association rates were found to vary across HLA loci, with the most associated TCRs seen for DRB1 alleles and the fewest for HLA-C alleles. The only immune exposure information available for the cohort was CMV serostatus. In a later analysis, HLA-associated TCR beta chains showed more clonal expansion and lower generation probabilities than non-associated chains that were equally common. Correlated functional status among segregating V segments might be attributable to linkage disequilibrium, but an unknown experimental factor could not be ruled out. Three of the identified cytomegalovirus-associated TCR beta chains were confirmed in vitro to be specific for cytomegalovirus antigens. In the study, 164 TCR beta chains were listed as associated with cytomegalovirus. A later analysis reported that several top co-occurrence clusters appeared linked to parvovirus B19, influenza, CMV and Epstein-Barr virus. While some public TCRs were present in many individuals, most TCR sequences turned up only very rarely across donors. When HLA alleles, especially DR and DQ, strongly co-occurred, attributing TCR associations to individual alleles was difficult. The 87-base-pair reads could not distinguish some IMGT-functional V segments, including TRBV6-2 and TRBV6-3, so those segments were excluded.

The cohort comprised 666 healthy bone marrow donors. At the time of sampling, every cohort member was nominally healthy, though immune exposures that went unrecorded were likely present. The donor was CMV seronegative and was included in the group of around 320 seronegative cohort members. Each donor provided a peripheral blood sample, and peripheral blood mononuclear cells were used for TCR beta sequencing. Genomic DNA was extracted from the blood cell samples with the Qiagen DNeasy Blood Extraction Kit. Turning to this clone: Its antigen target is currently unknown. No much larger clonotype is one base removed from it; base qualities were not supplied.

Spanning cysteine to phenylalanine, the CDR3 consists of 16 amino acids. The entry retains the CDR3 DNA only, 48 bases that are in frame from base 1. The V end gives up 3 bases and the J end 2 bases, leaving 4 bases in the junction not matched to a gene. The germline V gene sets CDR1 to SGDLS and CDR2 to YYNGEE. The library was generated by the immunoSEQ multiplex PCR assay. For the multiplex PCR, a mixture combining 60 forward primers for TCR Vbeta segments and 13 reverse primers for TCR Jbeta segments was used. A multiplex PCR assay on genomic DNA amplified the CDR3 region of rearranged TCR beta genes. Amplified TCR beta libraries were sequenced as 87-base-pair reads on the Illumina HiSeq System. Per the authors' processing: A later analysis tallied roughly 78 million unique TCR beta chains across the 666 repertoires, and about 12 million of those chains were shared by two or more donors. A nearest-neighbor algorithm error-corrected the raw reads and collapsed the reads into unique sequences, merging closely related sequences to remove PCR and sequencing errors. To assign V, D and J gene segments, CDR3 sequences were aligned to IMGT reference sequences. Each retained sequence needed at least a six-nucleotide match to both a V gene segment and a J gene segment. Rearrangements were called productive when the CDR3 lacked stop codons and stayed in frame with V and J; all others were non-productive. Following IMGT convention, CDR3 was defined as the stretch from the second conserved V-encoded cysteine to the conserved J-encoded phenylalanine. The earlier analysis of around 640 of the donors excluded sequences that lacked an unambiguous match to a single V gene segment. An earlier analysis of 587 of the donors called V segments functional above 56.7% productive rearrangements and segregating when the between-donor standard deviation exceeded 5%. A statistical classification framework was built for diagnosing cytomegalovirus status from the catalog of TCR beta chain sequences. A later analysis assigned V and J genes by comparing TCR nucleotide sequences with IMGT/GENE-DB human TR gene sequences. Using the TCRdist pipeline, a later analysis assigned CDR3 sequences along with most-parsimonious VDJ recombination scenarios. In a later analysis, each TCR beta chain was defined by its CDR3 amino acid sequence together with its V-gene family, and reads lacking a unique V-gene family were excluded. A later analysis removed 450 to 600 highly shared, low-generation-probability nucleotide sequences to deal with suspected cross-contamination and a sequencing artifact. A later analysis calculated a clonal expansion index for each public chain from normalized within-repertoire ranks of inferred template counts. In a later analysis, generation probabilities were computed with a VDJ recombination model fitted to out-of-frame rearrangements, and the resulting probabilities were checked against IGoR. In a later analysis, hypergeometric tests were used to score TCR-TCR, TCR-HLA and TCR-CMV co-occurrence, with a repertoire-size bias correction applied to TCR pairs. In a later analysis, false discovery rates were estimated by permuting HLA or CMV assignments 20 times. In a later analysis, co-occurring TCRs were grouped using DBSCAN, and TCRdist sequence similarity was added for clustering within HLA-allele-positive subsets. For co-occurrence clustering, repertoires with fewer than 30,000 or more than 120,000 public chains were excluded, along with several repertoires with anomalous nucleotide sharing. TCRdb mirrors the immuneACCESS table, restricted to in-frame sequences. Some clones are absent from its copies; in checked studies, under half trace to an unresolved V gene, and the reason for the others is unknown. The DNA was the basis for D and trimming; V, J and clone size are from that table. The sample table records 100,000 to 150,000 clones; under 90% of these occur just once. Around 0.7% of the sample belongs to the ten largest clones.

Sequencing used PBMCs. The source of this sequence is a man younger than 35 in good health and CMV-seronegative. In this chain, TRBV9 is recombined with TRBJ2-3, with 12 central nucleotides matching TRBD1. The DNA sequence follows: TGTGCCAGCAGCGCAGGGACAGGGGGCAACACAGATACGCAGTATTTT. It specifies CASSAGTGGNTDTQYF. The reference TRBV9 and TRBJ2-3 proteins fill in what lies around the CDR3, so the full variable domain reads DSGVTQTPKHLITATGQRVTLRCSPRSGDLSVYWYQQSLDQGLQFLIQYYNGEERAKGNILERFSAQQFPDLHSELNLSSLELGDSALYFCASSAGTGGNTDTQYFGPGTRLTVL.